This T cell receptor beta chain was captured in a study of T cells in Graves' hyperthyroidism and ophthalmopathy. Study details: At the time of initial diagnosis and before any treatment, peripheral blood was collected.

General study findings and limits: In the analysis, a 13 V-J model separated ophthalmopathy from stable hyperthyroidism.

Amplification targeted TCR beta CDR3 regions from RNA transcripts. First-round RT-PCR with HTBI primers amplified the TCR CDR3 region. One entry per CDR3 protein results from TCRdb running MiXCR on the multiplex PCR reads. The data contain 300,000 to 450,000 distinct CDR3 sequences, 15% to 18% of them singletons. This clonotype was counted many times. Its antigen is not known. Each patient was aged 18 to 65 and had newly diagnosed hyperthyroidism of under 2 months' duration. Progressors' blood was drawn at hyperthyroidism diagnosis, before ophthalmopathy symptoms. Material for sequencing was blood. This clonotype originated in a woman in her late teens or twenties with Graves' hyperthyroidism that later progressed to Graves' ophthalmopathy.

The CDR3 here is CASSPPEGNTEAFF. The CDR3 DNA is TGTGCCAGCAGCCCTCCGGAGGGGAACACTGAAGCTTTCTTT. The chain is built from TRBV11-2 and TRBJ1-1, with unresolved D. The CDR3 is made up of 14 amino acids. Germline-derived CDR1 and CDR2 are SGHAT and FQNNGV. With 5 bases removed from V and 1 base from J, the gap between germline ends came to 11 bases.